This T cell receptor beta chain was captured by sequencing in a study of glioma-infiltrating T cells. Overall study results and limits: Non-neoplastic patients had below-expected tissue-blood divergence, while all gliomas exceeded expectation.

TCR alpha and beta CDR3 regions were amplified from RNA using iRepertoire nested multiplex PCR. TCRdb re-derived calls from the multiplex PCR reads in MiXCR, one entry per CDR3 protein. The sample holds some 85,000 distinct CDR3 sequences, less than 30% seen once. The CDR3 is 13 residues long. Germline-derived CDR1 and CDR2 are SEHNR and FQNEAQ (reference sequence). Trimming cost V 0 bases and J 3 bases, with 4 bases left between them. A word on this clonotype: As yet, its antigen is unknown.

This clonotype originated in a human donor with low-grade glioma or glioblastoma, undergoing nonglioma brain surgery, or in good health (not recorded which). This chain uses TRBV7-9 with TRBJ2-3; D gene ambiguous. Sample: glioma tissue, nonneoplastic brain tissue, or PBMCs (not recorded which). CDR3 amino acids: CASSLAVTDTQYF. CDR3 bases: TGTGCCAGCAGCTTAGCGGTGACAGATACGCAGTATTTT.